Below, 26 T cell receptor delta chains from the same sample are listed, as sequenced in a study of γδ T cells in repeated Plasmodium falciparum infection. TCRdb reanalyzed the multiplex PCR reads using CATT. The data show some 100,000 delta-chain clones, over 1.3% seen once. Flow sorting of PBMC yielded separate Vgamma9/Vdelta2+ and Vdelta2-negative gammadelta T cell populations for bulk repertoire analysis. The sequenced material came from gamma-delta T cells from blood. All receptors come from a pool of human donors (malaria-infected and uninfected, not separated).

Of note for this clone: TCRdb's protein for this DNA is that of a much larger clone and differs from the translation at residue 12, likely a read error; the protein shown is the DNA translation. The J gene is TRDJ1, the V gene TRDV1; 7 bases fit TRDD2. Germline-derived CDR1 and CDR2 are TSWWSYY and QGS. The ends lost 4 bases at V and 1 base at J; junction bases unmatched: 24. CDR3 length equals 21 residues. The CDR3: CALGAPFLTGSGRRCTDKLIF. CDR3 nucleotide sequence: TGTGCTCTTGGGGCCCCCTTCCTGACCGGGTCCGGGAGACGTTGCACCGATAAACTCATCTTT.

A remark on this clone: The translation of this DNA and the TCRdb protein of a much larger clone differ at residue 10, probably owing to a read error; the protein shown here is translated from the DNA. CDR3 DNA: TGTGCCTGTGACTCCGTCTTGGGGGATGGGACTAAACTCATCTTT. It is translated as CACDSVLGDGTKLIF. The chain carries TRDV2 and TRDJ1; 8 bases are shared with TRDD3. The J gene is absent in TCRdb and was assigned here via DNA matching to germline. Germline lookup yields CDR1 GEAIGNYY and CDR2 EKD. This CDR3 region has 15 residues. After removal of 3 bases from V and 7 bases from J, the junction contained 12 bases not matched to a gene.

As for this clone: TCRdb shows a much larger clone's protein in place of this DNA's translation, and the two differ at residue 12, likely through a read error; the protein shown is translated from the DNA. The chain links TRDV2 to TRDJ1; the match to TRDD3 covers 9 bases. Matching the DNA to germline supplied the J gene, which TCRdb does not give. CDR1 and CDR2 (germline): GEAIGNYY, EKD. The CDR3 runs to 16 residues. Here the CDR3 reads CACDTGTGGNTNKLIF. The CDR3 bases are TGTGCCTGTGACACCGGGACTGGGGGAAACACCAATAAACTCATCTTT.

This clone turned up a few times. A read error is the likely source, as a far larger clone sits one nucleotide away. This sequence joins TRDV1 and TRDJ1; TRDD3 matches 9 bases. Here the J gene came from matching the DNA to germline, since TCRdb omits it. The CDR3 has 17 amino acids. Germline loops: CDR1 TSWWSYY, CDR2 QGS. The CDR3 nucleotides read TGTGCTCTTGGGGAACTTTCCCTGGGGGATTTCACCGACAAACTCATCTTT. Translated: CALGELSLGDFTDKLIF.

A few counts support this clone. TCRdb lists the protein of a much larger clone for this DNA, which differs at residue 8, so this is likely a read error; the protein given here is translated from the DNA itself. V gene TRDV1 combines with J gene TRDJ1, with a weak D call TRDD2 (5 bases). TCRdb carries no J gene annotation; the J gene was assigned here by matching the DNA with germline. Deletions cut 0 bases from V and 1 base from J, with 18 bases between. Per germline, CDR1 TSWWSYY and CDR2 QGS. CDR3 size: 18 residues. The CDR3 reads CALGELGTLPDLTDKLIF. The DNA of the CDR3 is TGTGCTCTTGGGGAACTAGGTACCCTACCCGACCTCACCGATAAACTCATCTTT.

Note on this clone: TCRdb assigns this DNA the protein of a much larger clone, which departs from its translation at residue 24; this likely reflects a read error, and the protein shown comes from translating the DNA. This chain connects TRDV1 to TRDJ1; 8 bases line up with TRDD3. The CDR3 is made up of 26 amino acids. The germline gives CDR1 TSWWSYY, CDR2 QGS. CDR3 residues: CALGELGRGLPTPWGRNLMYTDKPIF. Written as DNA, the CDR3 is TGTGCTCTTGGGGAACTGGGGAGGGGCCTTCCCACGCCCTGGGGGAGAAACCTGATGTACACCGATAAACCCATCTTT.

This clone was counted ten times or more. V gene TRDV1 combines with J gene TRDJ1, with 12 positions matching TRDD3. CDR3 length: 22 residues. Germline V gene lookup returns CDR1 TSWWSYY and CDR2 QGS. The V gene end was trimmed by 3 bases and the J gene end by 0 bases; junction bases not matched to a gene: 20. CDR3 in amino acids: CALGDLYYPTGGYSGYTDKLIF. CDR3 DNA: TGTGCTCTTGGGGACCTTTACTACCCGACTGGGGGATACAGCGGGTACACCGATAAACTCATCTTT.

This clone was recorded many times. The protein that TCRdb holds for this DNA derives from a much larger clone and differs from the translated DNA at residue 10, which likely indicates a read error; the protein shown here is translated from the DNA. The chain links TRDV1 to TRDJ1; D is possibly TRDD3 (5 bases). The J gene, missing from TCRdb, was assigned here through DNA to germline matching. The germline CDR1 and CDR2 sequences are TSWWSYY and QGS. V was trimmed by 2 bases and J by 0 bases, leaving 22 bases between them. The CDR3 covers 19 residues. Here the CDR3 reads CALGETWGPTGKYTDKLIF. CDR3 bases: TGTGCTCTTGGGGAAACGTGGGGTCCCACAGGGAAGTACACCGATAAACTCATCTTT.

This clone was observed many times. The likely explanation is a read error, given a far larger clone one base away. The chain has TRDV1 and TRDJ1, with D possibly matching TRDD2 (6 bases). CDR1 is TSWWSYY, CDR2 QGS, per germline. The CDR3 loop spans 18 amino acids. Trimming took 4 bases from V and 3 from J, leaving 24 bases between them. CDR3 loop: CALGGLVLPVAGPDKLIF. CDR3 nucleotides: TGTGCTCTTGGGGGATTAGTCCTACCCGTTGCGGGACCCGATAAACTCATCTTT.

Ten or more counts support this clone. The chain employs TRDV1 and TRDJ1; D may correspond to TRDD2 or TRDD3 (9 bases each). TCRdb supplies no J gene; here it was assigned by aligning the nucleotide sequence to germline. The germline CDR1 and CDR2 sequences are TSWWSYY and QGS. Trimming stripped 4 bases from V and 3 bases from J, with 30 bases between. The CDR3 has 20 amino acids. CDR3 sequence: CALGGPSYGLGDDPPDKLIF. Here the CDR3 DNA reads TGTGCTCTTGGGGGGCCTTCCTACGGTCTGGGGGATGATCCTCCCGATAAACTCATCTTT.

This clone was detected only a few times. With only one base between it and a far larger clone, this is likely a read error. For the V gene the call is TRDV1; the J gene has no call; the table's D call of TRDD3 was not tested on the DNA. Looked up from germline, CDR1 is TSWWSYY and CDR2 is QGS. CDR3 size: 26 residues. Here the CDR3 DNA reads TGTGCTCTTGGGGGCCTGGGGCCTACTACCCCTTACTGGGGGATACGGAATGTAGAGTACACCGATAAGCTCATCTTT. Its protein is CALGGLGPTTPYWGIRNVEYTDKLIF.

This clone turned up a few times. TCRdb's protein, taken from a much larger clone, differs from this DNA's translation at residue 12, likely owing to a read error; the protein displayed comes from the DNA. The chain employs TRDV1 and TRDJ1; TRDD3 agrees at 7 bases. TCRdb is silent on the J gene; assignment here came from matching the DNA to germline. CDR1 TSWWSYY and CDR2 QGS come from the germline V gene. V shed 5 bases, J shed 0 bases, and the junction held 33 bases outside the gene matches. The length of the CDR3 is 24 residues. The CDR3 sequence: CALGPTARRLSQLGSLSYTDKLIF. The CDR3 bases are TGTGCTCTTGGGCCTACGGCCCGGCGCCTATCGCAACTGGGGTCCTTAAGCTACACCGATAAACTCATCTTT.

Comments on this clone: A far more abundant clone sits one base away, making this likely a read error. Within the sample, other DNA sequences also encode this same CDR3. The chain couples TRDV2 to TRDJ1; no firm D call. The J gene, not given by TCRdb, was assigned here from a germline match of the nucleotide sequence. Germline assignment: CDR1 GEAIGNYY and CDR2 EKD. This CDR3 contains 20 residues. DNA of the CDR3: TGTGCCTGTGACACCGTCCCCCAGCCCGCCACCGCCGCGTACACCGACAAACTCATCTTT. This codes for CACDTVPQPATAAYTDKLIF.

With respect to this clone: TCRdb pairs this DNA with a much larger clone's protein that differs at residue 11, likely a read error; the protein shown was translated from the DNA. CDR3: CACDTVGGEYIDKLIF. The CDR3 DNA is TGTGCCTGTGACACCGTAGGGGGAGAGTACATCGATAAACTCATCTTT. The chain links TRDV2 to TRDJ1, with D possibly matching TRDD3 (6 bases). The CDR3 runs to 16 residues. V was trimmed by 0 bases and J by 4 bases, leaving 17 bases between them. In germline, CDR1 is GEAIGNYY, CDR2 EKD.

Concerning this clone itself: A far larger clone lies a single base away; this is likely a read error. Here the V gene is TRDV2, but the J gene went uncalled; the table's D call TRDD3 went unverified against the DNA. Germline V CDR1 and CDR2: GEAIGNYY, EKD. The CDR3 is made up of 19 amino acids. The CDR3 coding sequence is TGTGCCTGTGACGAACTGGGGGATAAGAAACGCCCTAACACCGATAAGCTCATCTTT. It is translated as CACDELGDKKRPNTDKLIF.

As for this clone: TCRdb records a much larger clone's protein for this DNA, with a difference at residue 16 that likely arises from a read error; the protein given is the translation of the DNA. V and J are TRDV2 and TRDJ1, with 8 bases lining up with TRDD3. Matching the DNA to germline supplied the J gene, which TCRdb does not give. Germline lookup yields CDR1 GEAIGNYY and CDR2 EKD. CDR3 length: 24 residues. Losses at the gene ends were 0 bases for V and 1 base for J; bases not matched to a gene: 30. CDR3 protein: CACDTVGSNRGQHWGVGSTDKLIF. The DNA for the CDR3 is TGTGCCTGTGACACCGTCGGGTCTAACCGAGGACAGCACTGGGGGGTAGGGTCCACCGATAAACTCATCTTT.

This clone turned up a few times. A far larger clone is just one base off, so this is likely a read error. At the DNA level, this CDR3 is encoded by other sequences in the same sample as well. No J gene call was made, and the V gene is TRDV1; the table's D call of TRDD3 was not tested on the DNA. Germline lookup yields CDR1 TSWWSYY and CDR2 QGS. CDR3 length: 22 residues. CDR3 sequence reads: CALGGPGRPSYAPTGGYAGLIF. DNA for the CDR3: TGTGCTCTTGGGGGACCGGGTCGGCCTTCCTATGCTCCTACTGGGGGATACGCGGGCCTCATCTTT.

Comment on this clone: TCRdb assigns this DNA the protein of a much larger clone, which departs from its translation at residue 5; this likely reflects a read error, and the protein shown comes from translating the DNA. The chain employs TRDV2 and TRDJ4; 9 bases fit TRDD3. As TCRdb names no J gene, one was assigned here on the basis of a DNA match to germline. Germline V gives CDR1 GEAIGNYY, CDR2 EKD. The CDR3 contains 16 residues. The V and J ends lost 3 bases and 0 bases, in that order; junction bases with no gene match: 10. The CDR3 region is CACDAVGDSLPRPLIF. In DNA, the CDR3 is TGTGCCTGTGACGCAGTGGGGGATAGCCTACCCAGACCCCTGATCTTT.

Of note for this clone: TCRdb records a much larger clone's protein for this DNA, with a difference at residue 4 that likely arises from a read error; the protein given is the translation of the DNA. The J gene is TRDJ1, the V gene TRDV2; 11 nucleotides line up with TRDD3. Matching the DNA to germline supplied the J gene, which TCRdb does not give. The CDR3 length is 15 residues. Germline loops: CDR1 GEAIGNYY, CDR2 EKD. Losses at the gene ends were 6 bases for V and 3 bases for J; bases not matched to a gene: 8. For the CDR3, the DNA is TGTGCCTGTAACAGTCTGGGGGATACATCCGATAAACTCATCTTT. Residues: CACNSLGDTSDKLIF.

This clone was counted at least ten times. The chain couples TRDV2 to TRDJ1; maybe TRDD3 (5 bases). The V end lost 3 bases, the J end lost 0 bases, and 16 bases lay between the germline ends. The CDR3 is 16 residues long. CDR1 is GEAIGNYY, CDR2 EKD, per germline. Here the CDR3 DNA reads TGTGCCTGTGACGCTTTAACTGGCGCTCACACCGATAAACTCATCTTT. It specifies CACDALTGAHTDKLIF.

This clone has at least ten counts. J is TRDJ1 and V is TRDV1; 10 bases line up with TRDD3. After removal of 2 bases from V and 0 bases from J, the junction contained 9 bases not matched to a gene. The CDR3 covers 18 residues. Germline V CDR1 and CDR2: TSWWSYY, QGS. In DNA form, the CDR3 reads TGTGCTCTTGGGGAAATCTGGGGGATATTCCCTGACACCGATAAACTCATCTTT. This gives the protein CALGEIWGIFPDTDKLIF.

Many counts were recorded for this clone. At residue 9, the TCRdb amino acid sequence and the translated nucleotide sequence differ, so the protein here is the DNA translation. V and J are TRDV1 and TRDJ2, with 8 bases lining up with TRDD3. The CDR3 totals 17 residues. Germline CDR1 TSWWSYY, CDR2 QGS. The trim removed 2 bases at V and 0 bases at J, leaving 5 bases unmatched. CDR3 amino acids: CALGEWWGMPLTAQLFF. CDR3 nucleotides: TGTGCTCTTGGGGAATGGTGGGGGATGCCTTTGACAGCACAACTCTTCTTT.

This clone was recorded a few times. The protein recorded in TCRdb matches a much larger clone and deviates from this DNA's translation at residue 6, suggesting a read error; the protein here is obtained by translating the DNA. CDR3 protein: CACDTMGTQGDKLIF. The CDR3 DNA reads TGTGCCTGTGACACCATGGGGACCCAAGGGGATAAACTCATCTTT. The chain carries TRDV2 and TRDJ1; possible D gene TRDD3, 5 bases. The J gene was not available in TCRdb and was assigned here by matching the DNA to germline segments. Germline CDR1 and CDR2: GEAIGNYY and EKD. The ends were cut back, 0 bases at V and 5 bases at J, with 15 bases in the middle. CDR3 size: 15 residues.

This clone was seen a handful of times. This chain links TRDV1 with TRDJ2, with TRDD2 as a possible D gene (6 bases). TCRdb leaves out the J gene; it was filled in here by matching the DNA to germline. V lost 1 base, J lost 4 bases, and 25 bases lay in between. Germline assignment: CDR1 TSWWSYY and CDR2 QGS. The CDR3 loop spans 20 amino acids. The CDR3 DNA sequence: TGTGCTCTTGGGGAACGCTCCTACGTAGGTGGCCACTGTTCGACAGCACAACTCTTCTTT. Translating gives CALGERSYVGGHCSTAQLFF.

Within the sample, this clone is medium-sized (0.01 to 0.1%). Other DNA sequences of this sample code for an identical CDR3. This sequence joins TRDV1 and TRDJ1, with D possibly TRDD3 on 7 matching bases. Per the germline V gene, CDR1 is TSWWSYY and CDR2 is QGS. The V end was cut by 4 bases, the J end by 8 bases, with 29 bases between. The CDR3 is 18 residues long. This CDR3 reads CALGVFLKGIQTKHKLIF. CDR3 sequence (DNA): TGTGCTCTTGGGGTTTTCCTAAAAGGGATACAAACGAAGCACAAACTCATCTTT.

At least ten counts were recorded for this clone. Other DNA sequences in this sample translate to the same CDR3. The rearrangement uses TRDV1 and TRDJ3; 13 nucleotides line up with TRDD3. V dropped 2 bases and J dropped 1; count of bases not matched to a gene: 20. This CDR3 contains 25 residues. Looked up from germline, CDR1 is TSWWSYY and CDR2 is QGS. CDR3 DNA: TGTGCTCTTGGGGAATTGGCTTCCTACGGTTACTGGGGGATACGCGTATCCTGGGACACCCGACAGATGTTTTTC. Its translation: CALGELASYGYWGIRVSWDTRQMFF.